These 28 T cell receptor beta chains originate from one sample sequenced in a study of T cell responses to AZD1222 COVID-19 vaccine. The assay was immunoSEQ multiplex PCR, and TCRdb's table has in-frame clones only and misses some. The table has under 150,000 clones, 65% to 90% seen once. The sample was peripheral blood, taken 28 days after the second dose of the MenACWY control vaccine. The receptors come from an adult who received the MenACWY meningococcal vaccine as a control.

This clone occurred once. The gene calls are TRBV9 and TRBJ2-7; possibly TRBD1 or TRBD2 for D (5 bases each). Germline V gene lookup returns CDR1 SGDLS and CDR2 YYNGEE. The germline V and J ends were trimmed by 1 base and 0 bases, with 8 bases remaining between them. This CDR3 has 14 residues. As DNA, the CDR3 is TGTGCCAGCAGCGTATCCGGGACCTCCTACGAGCAGTACTTC. It translates to CASSVSGTSYEQYF.

The rearrangement links TRBV7-9 to TRBJ1-6; 7 bases map to TRBD1. The junction had 1 base not matched to a gene; V was cut back by 7 bases and J by 7 bases. Germline CDR1 SEHNR, CDR2 FQNEAQ (reference sequence). The CDR3 is 12 residues long. The CDR3 loop is CASTRGNSPLHF. The CDR3 bases are TGTGCCAGCACCAGGGGGAATTCACCCCTCCACTTT.

This chain uses TRBV11-2 with TRBJ1-5, with no clear D. This CDR3 is built from 12 residues. CDR1 and CDR2 (germline): SGHAT, FQNNGV. Trimming cost V 5 bases and J 4 bases, with 6 bases left between them. In DNA, the CDR3 is TGTGCCAGCAGCCGAGAGAATCAGCCCCAGCATTTT. Its translation: CASSRENQPQHF.

The chain uses TRBV2 and TRBJ1-5; no reliable D call. Trimming shortened V by 7 bases and J by 7 bases, and 11 bases separated the two germline ends. Germline loops: CDR1 SNHLY, CDR2 FYNNEI. The CDR3 loop spans 12 amino acids. CDR3 DNA sequence: TGTGCCAGCACTCGGCTTGGACAGCCCCAGCATTTT. It codes for CASTRLGQPQHF.

The rearrangement joins TRBV19 to TRBJ2-2, with TRBD2 as a possible D gene (6 bases). Per germline, CDR1 LNHDA and CDR2 SQIVND (reference sequence). This CDR3 spans 18 amino acids. Trimming shortened V by 5 bases and J by 0 bases, and 19 bases separated the two germline ends. CDR3 in amino acids: CASSQRPGLFANTGELFF. CDR3 nucleotides: TGTGCCAGTAGTCAACGCCCGGGACTTTTCGCGAACACCGGGGAGCTGTTTTTT.

The V gene is TRBV4-3, the J gene TRBJ2-7, with TRBD1 matching over 8 bases. From germline, CDR1 is LGHNA and CDR2 YSLEER. This CDR3 comprises 15 residues. V was pared by 2 bases and J by 3 bases, with 6 bases of the junction left unmatched. For the CDR3, the DNA is TGCGCCAGCAGCCAAACGGGGACAGGATTCTACGAGCAGTACTTC. Encoded protein: CASSQTGTGFYEQYF.

The rearrangement links TRBV5-4 to TRBJ2-5, with D maybe TRBD2 (6 bases). The V gene lost 0 bases and the J gene lost 1 base, with 13 bases spanning the gap. CDR3 size: 16 residues. Germline V lookup: CDR1 SGHNT, CDR2 YYREEE (reference sequence). CDR3 residues: CASSLGAGSSQETQYF. The CDR3 DNA reads as TGTGCCAGCAGCTTGGGCGCGGGGTCCTCCCAAGAGACCCAGTACTTC.

J is TRBJ1-2 and V is TRBV30; possibly TRBD1 for D (6 bases). The CDR3 sequence is 11 residues long. CDR1 is GTSNPN and CDR2 is SVGIG in the germline V gene (reference sequence). The V gene lost 2 bases and the J gene lost 8 bases, with 9 bases spanning the gap. Here the CDR3 DNA reads TGTGCCTGGAGTAGGGGGATCGGCTACACCTTC. This translates into CAWSRGIGYTF.

The V and J genes are TRBV3-1 (or the pseudogene TRBV3-2) and TRBJ2-6; D not resolved. Trimming removed 0 bases from V and 0 bases from J, with 15 bases in between. Germline lookup yields CDR1 LGHDT and CDR2 YNNKEL (reference sequence). This CDR3 is 19 amino acids long. The CDR3 sequence: CASSQDRAGFFSGANVLTF. CDR3 DNA sequence: TGTGCCAGCAGCCAAGATAGGGCAGGTTTCTTCTCTGGGGCCAACGTCCTGACTTTC.

V and J are TRBV18 and TRBJ1-2; D remains ambiguous. From germline, CDR1 is KGHSH and CDR2 LQKENI. Trimming shortened V by 0 bases and J by 8 bases, and 16 bases separated the two germline ends. This CDR3 has 15 amino acids. CDR3 residues: CASSPPSRRGEGYTF. CDR3 DNA: TGTGCCAGCTCACCACCTTCGCGACGCGGTGAGGGCTACACCTTC.

This chain links TRBV24-1 with TRBJ1-3; D uncertain. This CDR3 region has 13 residues. CDR1 and CDR2 from the germline V gene are KGHDR and SFDVKD. Trimming removed 0 bases at V and 4 bases at J, with 3 bases between. The CDR3 sequence is CATSDLRGNTIYF. The CDR3 bases are TGTGCCACCAGTGATTTGAGGGGAAACACCATATATTTT.

The chain uses TRBV21-1 and TRBJ2-4. TRBV21-1 is described as a pseudogene. The CDR3 runs to 14 residues. The CDR3 sequence: CASSKRLAKNIQYF. In DNA, the CDR3 is TGTGCCAGCAGCAAACGGCTAGCCAAAAACATTCAGTACTTC.

A word on this clone: One end of the junction varies from germline; a read error may be responsible. The rearrangement links TRBV29-1 to TRBJ1-1; 7 bases agree with TRBD1. CDR1 SQVTM and CDR2 ANQGSEA come from the germline V gene. The CDR3 runs 12 residues. The CDR3 sequence is CSVEDGGGGGLF. The DNA of the CDR3 is TGCAGCGTTGAAGATGGGGGAGGGGGCGGTCTCTTT.

This clone was seen more than once but under ten times. V is TRBV24-1 and J is TRBJ1-5; D call uncertain. The germline V and J ends were trimmed by 0 bases and 6 bases, with 5 bases remaining between them. The CDR3 has 13 residues. Germline V lookup: CDR1 KGHDR, CDR2 SFDVKD. The CDR3 DNA follows: TGTGCCACCAGTGATTTGGGGGTTCAGCCCCAGCATTTT. The encoded protein is CATSDLGVQPQHF.

The chain joins TRBV11-3 to TRBJ2-7, with D possibly being TRBD2 (6 bases). V lost 5 bases to trimming and J lost 0 bases, with 11 bases between them. The germline V gene has CDR1 SGHNT and CDR2 YENEEA. The length of the CDR3 is 14 residues. The CDR3 nucleotides read TGTGCCAGCAGCCTGGGACTTTCCTCCTACGAGCAGTACTTC. Translated, it gives CASSLGLSSYEQYF. The whole variable domain, filled in from reference TRBV11-3 and TRBJ2-7, reads EAGVVQSPRYKIIEKKQPVAFWCNPISGHNTLYWYLQNLGQGPELLIRYENEEAVDDSQLPKDRFSAERLKGVDSTLKIQPAELGDSAVYLCASSLGLSSYEQYFGPGTRLTVT.

V gene TRBV5-8 combines with J gene TRBJ1-2, with D unresolved. V was trimmed by 4 bases and J by 7 bases, leaving 17 bases between them. The CDR3 has 14 residues. Germline CDR1 and CDR2: SGHTS and YDEGEE. The CDR3 nucleotides read TGTGCCAGCAGCCCACGTGAGGGCATTTTTGGCTACACCTTC. This codes for CASSPREGIFGYTF.

The rearrangement uses TRBV5-6 and TRBJ1-2; D is ambiguous. This CDR3 is 14 amino acids long. V was trimmed by 4 bases and J by 4 bases, leaving 14 bases between them. The germline V gene encodes CDR1 SGHDT and CDR2 YYEEEE. CDR3 in amino acids: CASSGRDEAYGYTF. The DNA for the CDR3 is TGTGCCAGCAGCGGGAGAGACGAGGCCTATGGCTACACCTTC.

This clone was detected a few times. J is TRBJ1-2 and V is TRBV5-1, with TRBD1 matching over 8 bases. J lost 4 bases, V lost 4 bases, and 6 bases had no gene match. Germline V gene lookup returns CDR1 SGHRS and CDR2 YFSETQ. The CDR3 contains 14 residues. The CDR3 DNA follows: TGCGCCAGCAGCCCTGGACAGGGAGGCTATGGCTACACCTTC. It yields the protein CASSPGQGGYGYTF.

V and J are TRBV28 and TRBJ2-1, with TRBD2 identical over 10 bases. The germline V gene has CDR1 MDHEN and CDR2 SYDVKM. This CDR3 is built from 14 residues. CDR3 nucleotides: TGTGCAATACAACCTAGCGGGAGTGTGGATGAGCAGTTCTTC. Encoded protein: CAIQPSGSVDEQFF. Looking up the rest from reference TRBV28 and TRBJ2-1 gives the full variable domain: DVKVTQSSRYLVKRTGEKVFLECVQDMDHENMFWYRQDPGLGLRLIYFSYDVKMKEKGDIPEGYSVSREKKERFSLILESASTNQTSMYLCAIQPSGSVDEQFFGPGTRLTVL.

This chain joins TRBV5-4 and TRBJ1-4, with a tentative D call TRBD1 (5 bases). In germline, CDR1 is SGHNT, CDR2 YYREEE (reference sequence). Trimming stripped 4 bases from V and 7 bases from J, with 20 bases between. CDR3 length: 16 residues. CDR3 sequence reads: CASSPDRGGKGEKLFF. CDR3 nucleotides: TGTGCCAGCAGCCCTGATCGTGGGGGAAAGGGTGAAAAACTGTTTTTT.

The chain couples TRBV28 to TRBJ1-2, with D possibly TRBD1 on 6 matching bases. The germline V gene encodes CDR1 MDHEN and CDR2 SYDVKM. V was shortened by 3 bases and J by 2 bases, with 25 bases between the two germline ends. The CDR3 has 19 residues. Here the CDR3 DNA reads TGTGCCAGCAGTTTCCCACAGTGGGGGGCCGAATCAAAGAACTATGGCTACACCTTC. It translates to CASSFPQWGAESKNYGYTF.

The CDR3 coding sequence is TGCAGTGCTAGTGGGGCTGTTAATGAGCAGTTCTTC. Translated, it gives CSASGAVNEQFF. V usage is TRBV20-1 and J usage is TRBJ2-1; tentatively, D is TRBD1 (5 bases). V lost 3 bases to trimming and J lost 7 bases, with 10 bases between them. Germline values: CDR1 DFQATT, CDR2 SNEGSKA (reference sequence). The CDR3 covers 12 residues.

This clone came up a few times. The rearrangement uses TRBV9 and TRBJ2-2; 9 bases are shared with TRBD1. The CDR3 has 14 residues. Trimming took 2 bases from V and 5 from J; bases not matched to a gene: 1. From germline, CDR1 is SGDLS and CDR2 YYNGEE. The DNA for the CDR3 is TGTGCCAGCAGCGTGGGGACAGGGACCGGGGAGCTGTTTTTT. The encoded protein is CASSVGTGTGELFF.

The V call is TRBV5-1, the J call TRBJ2-1; 11 bases line up with TRBD2. Germline CDR1 and CDR2: SGHRS and YFSETQ. Losses at the gene ends were 4 bases for V and 5 bases for J; bases not matched to a gene: 8. The CDR3 totals 16 residues. The CDR3 coding sequence is TGCGCCAGCAGCCAACCGACTAGCGGGAAGAACAATGAGCAGTTCTTC. Protein sequence: CASSQPTSGKNNEQFF.

The chain employs TRBV9 and TRBJ1-1; D uncertain. The germline V gene has CDR1 SGDLS and CDR2 YYNGEE. V was trimmed by 4 bases and J by 0 bases, leaving 7 bases between them. The CDR3 is made up of 13 amino acids. CDR3 protein: CASSLDMNTEAFF. CDR3 coding DNA: TGTGCCAGCAGCTTAGACATGAACACTGAAGCTTTCTTT.

This clone was detected only once. The chain carries TRBV24-1 and TRBJ2-5; D is possibly TRBD1 (6 bases). Germline assignment: CDR1 KGHDR and CDR2 SFDVKD. The CDR3 extends over 14 amino acids. V lost 4 bases, J lost 5 bases, and 13 bases lay in between. The chain's CDR3 is CATSDDTGLETQYF. The CDR3 DNA reads as TGTGCCACCAGTGACGATACAGGGCTGGAGACCCAGTACTTC.

This chain connects TRBV25-1 to TRBJ1-2; D might be TRBD1 (6 bases). Trimming removed 6 bases at V and 2 bases at J, with 10 bases between. The CDR3 consists of 13 residues. Germline V gene data show CDR1 as MGHDK and CDR2 as SYGVNS. CDR3 sequence reads: CASRRGENYGYTF. In DNA form, the CDR3 reads TGTGCCAGCAGAAGGGGGGAGAACTATGGCTACACCTTC.

CDR3 coding DNA: TGTGCCACCAGCAGTGGGGGAGGCAGTCTGAACACTGAAGCTTTCTTT. Residues: CATSSGGGSLNTEAFF. The chain combines TRBV15 with TRBJ1-1, with D possibly matching TRBD1 (5 bases). Per germline, CDR1 LNHNV and CDR2 YYDKDF (reference sequence). This CDR3 is built from 16 residues. The V and J ends lost 3 bases and 0 bases respectively, with 14 bases between them.